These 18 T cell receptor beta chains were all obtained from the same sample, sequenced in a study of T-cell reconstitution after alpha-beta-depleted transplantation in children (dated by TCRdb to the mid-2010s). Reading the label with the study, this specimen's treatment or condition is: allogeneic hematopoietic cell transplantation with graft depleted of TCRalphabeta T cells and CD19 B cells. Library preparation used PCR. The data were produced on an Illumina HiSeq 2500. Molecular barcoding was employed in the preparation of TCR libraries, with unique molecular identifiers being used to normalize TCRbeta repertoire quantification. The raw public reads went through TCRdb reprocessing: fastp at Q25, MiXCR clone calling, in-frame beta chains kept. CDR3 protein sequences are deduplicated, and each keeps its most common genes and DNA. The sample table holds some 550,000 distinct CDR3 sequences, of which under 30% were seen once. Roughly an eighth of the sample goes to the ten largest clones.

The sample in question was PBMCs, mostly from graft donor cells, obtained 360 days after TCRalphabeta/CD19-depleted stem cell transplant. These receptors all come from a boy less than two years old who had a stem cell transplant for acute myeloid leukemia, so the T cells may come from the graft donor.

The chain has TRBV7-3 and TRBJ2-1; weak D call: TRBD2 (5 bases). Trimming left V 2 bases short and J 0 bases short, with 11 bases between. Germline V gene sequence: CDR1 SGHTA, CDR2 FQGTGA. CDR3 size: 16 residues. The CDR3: CASSLDGDTSYNEQFF. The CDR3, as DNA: TGTGCCAGCAGCTTAGACGGGGATACCTCCTACAATGAGCAGTTCTTC.

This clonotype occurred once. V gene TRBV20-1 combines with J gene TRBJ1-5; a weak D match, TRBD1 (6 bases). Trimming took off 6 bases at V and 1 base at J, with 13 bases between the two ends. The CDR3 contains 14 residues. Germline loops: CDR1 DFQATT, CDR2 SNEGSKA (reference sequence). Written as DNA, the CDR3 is TGCAGTGCCCGAACAGGGCAGAGCAATCAGCCCCAGCATTTT. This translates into CSARTGQSNQPQHF.

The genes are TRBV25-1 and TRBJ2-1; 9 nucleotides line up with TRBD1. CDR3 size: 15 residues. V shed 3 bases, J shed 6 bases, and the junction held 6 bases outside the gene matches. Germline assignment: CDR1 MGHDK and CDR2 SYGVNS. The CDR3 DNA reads TGTGCCAGCAGTGACCCGGACAGGGGCGGCAATGAGCAGTTCTTC. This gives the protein CASSDPDRGGNEQFF.

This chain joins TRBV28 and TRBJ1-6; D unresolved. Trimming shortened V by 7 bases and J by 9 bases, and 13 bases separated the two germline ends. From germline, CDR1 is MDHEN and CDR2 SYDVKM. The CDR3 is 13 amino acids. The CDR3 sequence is CASTTPSRSPLHF. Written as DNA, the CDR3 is TGTGCCAGCACCACGCCGTCGCGTTCACCCCTCCACTTT.

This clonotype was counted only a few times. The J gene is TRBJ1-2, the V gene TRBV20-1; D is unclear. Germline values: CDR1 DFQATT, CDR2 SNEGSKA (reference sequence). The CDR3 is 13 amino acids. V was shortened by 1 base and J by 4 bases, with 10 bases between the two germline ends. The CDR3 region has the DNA TGCAGTGCTAGAGTAAGGGAGGGCTATGGCTACACCTTC. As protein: CSARVREGYGYTF.

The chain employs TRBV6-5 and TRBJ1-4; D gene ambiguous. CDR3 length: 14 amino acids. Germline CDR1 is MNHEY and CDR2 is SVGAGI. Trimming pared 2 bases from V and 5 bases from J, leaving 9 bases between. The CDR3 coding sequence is TGTGCCAGCAGTTACACGGGTGTGAATGAAAAACTGTTTTTT. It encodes CASSYTGVNEKLFF.

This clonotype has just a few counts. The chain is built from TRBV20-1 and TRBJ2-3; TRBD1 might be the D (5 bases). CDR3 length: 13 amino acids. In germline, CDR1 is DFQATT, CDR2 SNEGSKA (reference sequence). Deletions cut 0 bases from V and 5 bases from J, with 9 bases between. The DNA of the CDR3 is TGCAGTGCTAGAGACCCCAGGGTAGATACGCAGTATTTT. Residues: CSARDPRVDTQYF.

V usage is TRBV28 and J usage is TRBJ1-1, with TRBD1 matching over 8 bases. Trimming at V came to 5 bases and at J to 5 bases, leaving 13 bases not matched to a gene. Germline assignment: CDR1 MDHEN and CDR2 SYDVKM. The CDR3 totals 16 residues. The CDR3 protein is CASSPPLDRVETEAFF. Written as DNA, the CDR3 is TGTGCCAGCAGTCCTCCCCTGGACAGGGTGGAAACTGAAGCTTTCTTT.

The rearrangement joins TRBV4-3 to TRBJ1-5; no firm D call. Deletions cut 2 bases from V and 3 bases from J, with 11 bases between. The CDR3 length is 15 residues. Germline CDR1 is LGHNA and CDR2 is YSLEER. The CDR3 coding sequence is TGCGCCAGCAGCCAATTTTTTAACAACAATCAGCCCCAGCATTTT. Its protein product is CASSQFFNNNQPQHF.

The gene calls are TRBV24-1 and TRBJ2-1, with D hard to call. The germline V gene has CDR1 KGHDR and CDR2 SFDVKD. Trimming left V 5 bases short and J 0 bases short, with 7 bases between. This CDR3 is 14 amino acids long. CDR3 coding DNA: TGTGCCACCAGTGTTCATGGCTCCTACAATGAGCAGTTCTTC. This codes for CATSVHGSYNEQFF.

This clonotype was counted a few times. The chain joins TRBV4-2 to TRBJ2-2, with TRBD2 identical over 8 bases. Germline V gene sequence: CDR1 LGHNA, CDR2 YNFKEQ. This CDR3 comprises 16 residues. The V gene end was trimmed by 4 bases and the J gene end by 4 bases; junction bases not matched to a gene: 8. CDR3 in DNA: TGTGCCAGCAGCCTCGGACTAGCAGGTTTCACCGGGGAGCTGTTTTTT. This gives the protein CASSLGLAGFTGELFF.

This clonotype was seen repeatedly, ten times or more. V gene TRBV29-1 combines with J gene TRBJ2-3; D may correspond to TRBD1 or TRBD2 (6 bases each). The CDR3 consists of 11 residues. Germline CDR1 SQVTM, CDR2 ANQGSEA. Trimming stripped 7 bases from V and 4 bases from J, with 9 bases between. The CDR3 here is CSEGGPDTQYF. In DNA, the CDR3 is TGCAGCGAGGGGGGACCAGATACGCAGTATTTT.

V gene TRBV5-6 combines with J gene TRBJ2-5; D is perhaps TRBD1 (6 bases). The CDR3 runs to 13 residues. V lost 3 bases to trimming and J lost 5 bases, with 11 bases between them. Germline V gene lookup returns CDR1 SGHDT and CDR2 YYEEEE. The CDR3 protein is CASSYDRRETQYF. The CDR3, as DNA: TGTGCCAGCAGCTATGACAGGAGGGAGACCCAGTACTTC.

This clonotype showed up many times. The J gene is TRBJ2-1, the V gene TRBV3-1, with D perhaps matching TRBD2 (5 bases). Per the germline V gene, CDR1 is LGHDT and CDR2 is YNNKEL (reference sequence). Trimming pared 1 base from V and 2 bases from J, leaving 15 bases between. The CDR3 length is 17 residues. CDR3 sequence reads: CASSQGAAATAYNEQFF. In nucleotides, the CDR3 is TGTGCCAGCAGCCAAGGAGCGGCAGCTACTGCCTACAATGAGCAGTTCTTC.

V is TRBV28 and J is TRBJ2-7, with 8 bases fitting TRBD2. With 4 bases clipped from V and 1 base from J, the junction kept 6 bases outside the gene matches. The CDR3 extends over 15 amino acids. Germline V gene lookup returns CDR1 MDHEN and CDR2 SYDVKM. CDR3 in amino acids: CASSSGTRRSYEQYV. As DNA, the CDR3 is TGTGCCAGCAGTTCCGGGACTAGAAGGTCCTACGAGCAGTACGTC.

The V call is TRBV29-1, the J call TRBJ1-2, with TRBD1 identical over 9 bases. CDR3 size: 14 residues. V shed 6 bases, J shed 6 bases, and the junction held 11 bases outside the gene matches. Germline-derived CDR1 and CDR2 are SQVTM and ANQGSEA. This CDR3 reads CSVEHRGRGNGYTF. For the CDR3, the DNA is TGCAGCGTGGAACACAGGGGGCGGGGAAATGGCTACACCTTC.

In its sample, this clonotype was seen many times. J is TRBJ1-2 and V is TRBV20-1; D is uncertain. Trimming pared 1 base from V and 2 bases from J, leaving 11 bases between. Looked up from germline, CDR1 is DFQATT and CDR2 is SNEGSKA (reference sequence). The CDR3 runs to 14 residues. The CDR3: CSARAQEINYGYTF. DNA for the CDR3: TGCAGTGCTAGAGCTCAGGAGATAAACTATGGCTACACCTTC.

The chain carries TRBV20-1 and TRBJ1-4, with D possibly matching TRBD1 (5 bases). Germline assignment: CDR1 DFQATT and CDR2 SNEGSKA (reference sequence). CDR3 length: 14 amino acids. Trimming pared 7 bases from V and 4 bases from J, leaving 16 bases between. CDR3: CSVSGGRDNEKLFF. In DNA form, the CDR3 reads TGCAGTGTCAGTGGAGGCAGGGATAATGAAAAACTGTTTTTT.